This T cell receptor beta chain is from a study of cytomegalovirus exposure and HLA in healthy donors. The overall study: From donors who were HLA-typed, an early data release held around 80 million unique TCRs.

The study ran its PCR with 60 Vbeta and 13 Jbeta primers. Using immunoSEQ multiplex PCR, the repertoire was profiled, and TCRdb retains in-frame clones only, with some absent. This table has roughly 20,000 clones, 70% to 85% appearing once. Nobody wrote down the CMV serostatus of this donor. Findings and limits, study-wide: In a later analysis, CMV-associated beta chains were mostly HLA-associated, it appeared.

Comments on this clone: What it recognizes is unknown.

The CDR3 sequence is 14 residues long. Looked up from germline, CDR1 is MNHEY and CDR2 is SVGAGI. The trim removed 5 bases at V and 1 base at J, leaving 3 bases unmatched. This sequence originates from a human donor in good health. Specimen: PBMCs. The rearrangement links TRBV6-5 to TRBJ2-3; 7 bases map to TRBD1. The CDR3 sequence is CASSDRAGTDTQYF. In nucleotides, the CDR3 is TGTGCCAGCAGTGACAGGGCGGGCACAGATACGCAGTATTTT.